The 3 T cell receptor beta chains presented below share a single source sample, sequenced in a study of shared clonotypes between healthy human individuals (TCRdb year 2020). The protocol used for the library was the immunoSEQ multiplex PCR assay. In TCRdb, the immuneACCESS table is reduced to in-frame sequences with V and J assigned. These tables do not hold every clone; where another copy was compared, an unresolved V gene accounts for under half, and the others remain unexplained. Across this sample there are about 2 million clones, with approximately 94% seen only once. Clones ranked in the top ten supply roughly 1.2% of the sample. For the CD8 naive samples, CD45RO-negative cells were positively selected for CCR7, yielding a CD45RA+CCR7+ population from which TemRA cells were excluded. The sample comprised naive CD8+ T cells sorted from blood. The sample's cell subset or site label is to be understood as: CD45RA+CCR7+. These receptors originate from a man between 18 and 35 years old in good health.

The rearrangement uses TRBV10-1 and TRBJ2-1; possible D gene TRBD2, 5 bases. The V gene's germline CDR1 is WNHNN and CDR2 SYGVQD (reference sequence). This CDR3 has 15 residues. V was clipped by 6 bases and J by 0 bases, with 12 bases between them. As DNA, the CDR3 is TGCGCCAGCAGGGAGGACGGCAGCTCCTACAATGAGCAGTTCTTC. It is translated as CASREDGSSYNEQFF.

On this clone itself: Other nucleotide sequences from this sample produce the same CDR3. The CDR3 loop is CASRPQGLDEKLFF. CDR3 DNA: TGTGCCAGCAGGCCACAGGGATTGGATGAAAAACTGTTTTTT. The chain couples TRBV27 to TRBJ1-4; tentatively, D is TRBD1 (6 bases). Germline CDR1 is MNHEY and CDR2 is SMNVEV (reference sequence). The CDR3 has 14 amino acids. V lost 6 bases and J 6 bases, leaving 14 bases between the germline ends.

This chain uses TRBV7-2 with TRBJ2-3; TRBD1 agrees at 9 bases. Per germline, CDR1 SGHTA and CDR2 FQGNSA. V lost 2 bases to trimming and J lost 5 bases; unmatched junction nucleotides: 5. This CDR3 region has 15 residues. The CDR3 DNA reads TGTGCCAGCAGCTTATTACAGGGGGCAATAGATACGCAGTATTTT. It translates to CASSLLQGAIDTQYF.